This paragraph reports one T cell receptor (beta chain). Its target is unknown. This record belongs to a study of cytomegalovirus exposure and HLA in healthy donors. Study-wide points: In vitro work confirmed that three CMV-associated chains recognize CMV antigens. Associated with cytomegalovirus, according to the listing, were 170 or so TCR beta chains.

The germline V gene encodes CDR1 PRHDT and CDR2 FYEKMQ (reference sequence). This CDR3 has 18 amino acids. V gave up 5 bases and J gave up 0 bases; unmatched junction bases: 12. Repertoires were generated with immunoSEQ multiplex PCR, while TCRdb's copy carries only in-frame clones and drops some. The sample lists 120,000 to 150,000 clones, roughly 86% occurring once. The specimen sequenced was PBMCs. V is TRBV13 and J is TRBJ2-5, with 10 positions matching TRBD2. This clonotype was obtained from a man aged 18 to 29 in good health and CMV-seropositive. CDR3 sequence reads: CASSPLGLAGVDQETQYF. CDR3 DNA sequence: TGTGCCAGCAGCCCCCTGGGGCTAGCGGGGGTGGACCAAGAGACCCAGTACTTC.